The 17 T cell receptor beta chains below come from one sample, sequenced in a study of blood T cell repertoires in COVID-19. Assay: immunoSEQ multiplex PCR; the TCRdb copy retains only in-frame clones and omits some. The sample lists approximately 260,000 clones; 75% to 85% were seen once. The sequencing sample was made of peripheral blood. These receptors were obtained from a woman aged 55-75 years with active or convalescent COVID-19.

The CDR3: CASSSWEVTYNEQFF. Here the CDR3 DNA reads TGTGCCAGCAGCTCTTGGGAGGTAACCTACAATGAGCAGTTCTTC. The rearrangement joins TRBV5-6 to TRBJ2-1, with D perhaps TRBD2 (6 bases). CDR1 and CDR2 (germline): SGHDT, YYEEEE. The CDR3 runs to 15 residues. Trimming took off 3 bases at V and 2 bases at J, with 12 bases between the two ends.

The genes are TRBV5-4 and TRBJ2-5; D is perhaps TRBD2 (6 bases). Germline lookup yields CDR1 SGHNT and CDR2 YYREEE (reference sequence). With 4 bases removed from V and 4 bases from J, the gap between germline ends came to 14 bases. The CDR3 consists of 14 residues. CDR3 amino acids: CASSPLVGGETQYF. CDR3 DNA: TGTGCCAGCAGCCCCCTTGTGGGGGGAGAGACCCAGTACTTC.

The CDR3 reads CAWARAVSNEKLFF. The CDR3 DNA is TGTGCCTGGGCGAGGGCAGTCTCGAATGAAAAACTGTTTTTT. The chain employs TRBV30 and TRBJ1-4, with D unclear. Between the trimmed V and J ends, which lost 5 bases and 5 bases, there was a span of 15 bases. The germline V gene has CDR1 GTSNPN and CDR2 SVGIG (reference sequence). The length of the CDR3 is 14 residues.

The J gene is TRBJ2-7, the V gene TRBV23-1; D may be TRBD1 (6 bases). TRBV23-1 is known as an ORF, though its function is uncertain. With 9 bases removed from V and 5 bases from J, the gap between germline ends came to 17 bases. CDR3 length: 13 residues. The DNA of the CDR3 is TGCGCCAGGGGTCAAACAGGGCGCCACGAGCAGTACTTC. Translating gives CARGQTGRHEQYF.

The V and J genes are TRBV6-6 and TRBJ2-7; 8 nucleotides match TRBD1. Germline V gene sequence: CDR1 MNHNY, CDR2 SVGAGI (reference sequence). Germline trimming cut 0 bases from V and 2 bases from J; bases unmatched to any gene: 3. The CDR3 totals 15 residues. CDR3 amino acids: CASSYSSQGAYEQYF. The CDR3 region has the DNA TGTGCCAGCAGTTACTCCTCACAGGGGGCCTACGAGCAGTACTTC.

The genes are TRBV5-4 and TRBJ1-2; no reliable D call. Germline CDR1 reads SGHNT; CDR2 reads YYREEE (reference sequence). This CDR3 contains 16 residues. Deletions cut 3 bases from V and 0 bases from J, with 15 bases between. The CDR3 DNA sequence: TGTGCCAGCAGCTCGAATCCGGGATCAACTAACTATGGCTACACCTTC. This gives the protein CASSSNPGSTNYGYTF.

This sequence joins TRBV27 and TRBJ2-1, with 14 bases matching TRBD2. Losses at the gene ends were 6 bases for V and 8 bases for J; bases not matched to a gene: 3. The germline V gene encodes CDR1 MNHEY and CDR2 SMNVEV (reference sequence). CDR3 length: 14 amino acids. Written as DNA, the CDR3 is TGTGCCAGCAGGACTAGCGGGGGGGCGCATGAGCAGTTCTTC. As protein: CASRTSGGAHEQFF.

This clone appeared a single time. This chain links TRBV20-1 with TRBJ1-2, with D uncertain. V lost 0 bases and J 5 bases, leaving 4 bases between the germline ends. Germline V gene sequence: CDR1 DFQATT, CDR2 SNEGSKA (reference sequence). The CDR3 consists of 11 residues. CDR3 bases: TGCAGTGCTAGAGACTTTTATGGCTACACCTTC. It translates to CSARDFYGYTF.

V is TRBV12-3 or TRBV12-4 and J is TRBJ2-2; possible D gene TRBD1, 5 bases. The CDR3 length is 12 residues. V was clipped by 7 bases and J by 3 bases, with 6 bases between them. The CDR3 reads CASTQDTGELFF. The DNA of the CDR3 is TGTGCCAGCACACAGGACACCGGGGAGCTGTTTTTT.

CDR3 in DNA: TGTGCCAGCAGTTTAGATCCGGGGAACGGAGCTTTCTTT. This translates into CASSLDPGNGAFF. The chain is built from TRBV12-3 or TRBV12-4 and TRBJ1-1, with D hard to call. The CDR3 totals 13 residues. V was pared by 1 base and J by 10 bases, with 13 bases between.

This chain connects TRBV10-2 to TRBJ2-3, with 7 bases identical to TRBD2. Germline V gene lookup returns CDR1 WSHSY and CDR2 SAAADI. V dropped 6 bases and J dropped 9; count of bases not matched to a gene: 15. The CDR3 runs to 15 residues. The CDR3 nucleotides read TGCGCCAGCAGCGCTGGGGGAGGGGCTTCCCAGACGCAGTATTTT. As protein: CASSAGGGASQTQYF.

The chain joins TRBV27 to TRBJ2-3, with TRBD2 matching over 12 bases. Per the germline V gene, CDR1 is MNHEY and CDR2 is SMNVEV (reference sequence). The CDR3 covers 15 residues. Trimming removed 5 bases from V and 5 bases from J; junction bases left unmatched: 5. CDR3 sequence: CASSRRLAGVDTQYF. The CDR3 region has the DNA TGTGCCAGCAGTCGAAGACTAGCGGGGGTAGATACGCAGTATTTT.

This clone was seen only a few times. V usage is TRBV2 and J usage is TRBJ2-2; 10 bases align to TRBD1. V lost 8 bases, J lost 6 bases, and 0 bases stayed unmatched. CDR3 size: 12 residues. Germline V lookup: CDR1 SNHLY, CDR2 FYNNEI. The CDR3 nucleotides are TGTGCCAGCGGACAGGGGGCCGGGGAGCTGTTTTTT. This codes for CASGQGAGELFF.

The V and J genes are TRBV24-1 and TRBJ2-1, with a possible D match to TRBD1 (5 bases). The germline CDR1 and CDR2 sequences are KGHDR and SFDVKD. Trimming removed 10 bases from V and 5 bases from J, with 14 bases in between. This CDR3 comprises 13 residues. As DNA, the CDR3 is TGTGCCACGGGGCAGGGTGGGAACAATGAGCAGTTCTTC. It specifies CATGQGGNNEQFF.

This clone was detected only a few times. The rearrangement links TRBV3-1 (or the pseudogene TRBV3-2) to TRBJ2-5; D is ambiguous. CDR1 is LGHDT and CDR2 is YNNKEL in the germline V gene (reference sequence). This CDR3 has 13 amino acids. Trimming stripped 4 bases from V and 5 bases from J, with 11 bases between. The CDR3 region is CASSLLGSETQYF. The CDR3 DNA is TGTGCCAGCAGCCTTCTAGGAAGCGAGACCCAGTACTTC.

This chain links TRBV11-2 with TRBJ2-7, with 10 bases fitting TRBD1. Losses at the gene ends were 5 bases for V and 4 bases for J; bases not matched to a gene: 5. Looked up from germline, CDR1 is SGHAT and CDR2 is FQNNGV. The CDR3 runs to 14 residues. Here the CDR3 DNA reads TGTGCCAGCAGCCGCCGACAGGGGGCTTACGAGCAGTACTTC. Protein product: CASSRRQGAYEQYF.

This chain joins TRBV13 and TRBJ2-5, with D tentatively TRBD2 (6 bases). Germline CDR1 and CDR2: PRHDT and FYEKMQ (reference sequence). This CDR3 has 15 amino acids. Trimming took 2 bases from V and 5 from J, leaving 15 bases between them. The CDR3 DNA reads TGTGCCAGCAGCTTAATTAGCACTAGCCGGGAGACCCAGTACTTC. It specifies CASSLISTSRETQYF.